The 10 T cell receptor beta chains in this list originate from one sample, sequenced in a study of blood T cell repertoires in COVID-19. Data came from immunoSEQ multiplex PCR; TCRdb stores just in-frame clones and leaves some out. The data show around 64,000 clones, with roughly 85% seen just once and under 4% held by the top ten. Sequences were obtained from peripheral blood. These receptors all come from a man aged 60 to 69 with acute or convalescent COVID-19.

This clone was seen a few times. The chain links TRBV24-1 to TRBJ2-5, with D possibly matching TRBD1 (6 bases). The CDR3 loop spans 13 amino acids. CDR1 and CDR2 (germline): KGHDR, SFDVKD. Trimming removed 5 bases from V and 4 bases from J, with 10 bases in between. The CDR3, as DNA: TGTGCCACCAGTGGGTCAGGGGTAGAGACCCAGTACTTC. Residues: CATSGSGVETQYF.

This rearrangement joins TRBV28 to TRBJ1-1, with TRBD1 identical over 8 bases. CDR3 length equals 16 residues. Germline values: CDR1 MDHEN, CDR2 SYDVKM. The V gene end was trimmed by 3 bases and the J gene end by 1 base; junction bases not matched to a gene: 7. The CDR3 DNA sequence: TGTGCCAGCAGTTTCCCCCGGACAGGGCAGAACACTGAAGCTTTCTTT. Amino acids: CASSFPRTGQNTEAFF.

J is TRBJ2-1 and V is TRBV18; 7 bases are a match to TRBD1. Trimming cost V 4 bases and J 9 bases; bases outside gene matches: 6. This CDR3 contains 13 residues. The germline V gene encodes CDR1 KGHSH and CDR2 LQKENI. The DNA of the CDR3 is TGTGCCAGCTCACTTCAAAACAGGGGTGAGCAGTTCTTC. It is translated as CASSLQNRGEQFF.

This clone appeared once. CDR3 residues: CASSQDLAGEGYGYTF. CDR3 DNA: TGCGCCAGCAGCCAAGATCTCGCAGGGGAGGGCTATGGCTACACCTTC. The V and J genes are TRBV4-3 and TRBJ1-2; D might be TRBD1 (6 bases). V was shortened by 0 bases and J by 4 bases, with 15 bases between the two germline ends. Germline lookup yields CDR1 LGHNA and CDR2 YSLEER. The CDR3 length is 16 residues.

This clone has more than one count but fewer than ten. The chain links TRBV15 to TRBJ2-3, with 8 bases that match TRBD1. This CDR3 has 11 amino acids. J was trimmed by 9 bases and V by 9 bases; bases with no gene match: 5. Germline values: CDR1 LNHNV, CDR2 YYDKDF (reference sequence). The CDR3, as DNA: TGTGCCACTCATACAGGGGGGACGCAGTATTTT. It yields the protein CATHTGGTQYF.

The chain combines TRBV28 with TRBJ1-5; TRBD1 matches 7 bases. The trim removed 5 bases at V and 5 bases at J, leaving 12 bases unmatched. The CDR3 is 16 residues long. The V gene's germline CDR1 is MDHEN and CDR2 SYDVKM. The CDR3 is CASSTTGAGSYQPQHF. The CDR3 bases are TGTGCCAGCAGTACAACAGGGGCCGGGTCCTATCAGCCCCAGCATTTT.

The chain recombines TRBV9 with TRBJ2-6; tentative D call: TRBD2 (5 bases). The CDR3 totals 14 residues. V shed 7 bases and J shed 0 bases, with 8 bases lying between them. Looked up from germline, CDR1 is SGDLS and CDR2 is YYNGEE. CDR3 loop: CASLRVSGANVLTF. DNA of the CDR3: TGTGCCAGCCTGCGGGTCTCTGGGGCCAACGTCCTGACTTTC.

CDR3 bases: TGTGCCAGCAGCAGGACAGGGGGCAACACTGAAGCTTTCTTT. Protein product: CASSRTGGNTEAFF. The chain uses TRBV7-3 and TRBJ1-1; 11 bases match TRBD1. Trimming at V came to 5 bases and at J to 2 bases, leaving 1 base not matched to a gene. Germline V CDR1 and CDR2: SGHTA, FQGTGA. CDR3 length equals 14 residues.

This chain joins TRBV6-1 and TRBJ2-1, with 13 bases matching TRBD2. Trimming cost V 1 base and J 8 bases; bases outside gene matches: 5. The CDR3 covers 16 residues. Germline assignment: CDR1 MNHNS and CDR2 SASEGT. The CDR3 DNA reads as TGTGCCAGCAGTGAAGAGACTAGCGGGAGGTTCCATGAGCAGTTCTTC. It translates to CASSEETSGRFHEQFF.

V usage is TRBV19 and J usage is TRBJ2-5; maybe TRBD2 (6 bases). Germline CDR1 is LNHDA and CDR2 is SQIVND (reference sequence). The CDR3 extends over 14 amino acids. Trimming took off 2 bases at V and 1 base at J, with 8 bases between the two ends. The CDR3 is CASSISSGQETQYF. CDR3 sequence (DNA): TGTGCCAGTAGTATAAGTAGCGGCCAAGAGACCCAGTACTTC.